Sequencing of this T cell receptor beta chain was carried out in a study of blood T cell repertoires in COVID-19. As for the study in general: The study drew acute and convalescent COVID-19 samples from the United States, Italy and Spain.

Clinical history as reported by participants underpinned cohort assignment. The CDR3 sequence is 16 residues long. J gave up 1 base and V 3 bases, and 3 bases lay outside the gene matches. Germline CDR1 is KGHDR and CDR2 is SFDVKD. Per the original methods: Estimated nucleated cell counts came from reference gene primer amplification. TCRdb keeps only in-frame clones here, not all; method: immunoSEQ multiplex PCR. V and J calls plus clone size are reproduced from that table; the DNA served to infer D and trimming. The table has roughly 430,000 clones, approximately 88% seen once. Sequencing used PBMCs or T cells enriched from blood (not recorded which). This sequence joins TRBV24-1 and TRBJ2-1; 9 bases align to TRBD2. This receptor was obtained from a woman in her thirties or forties with acute COVID-19. The CDR3 reads CATSDPTSGSYNEQFF. CDR3 nucleotide sequence: TGTGCCACCAGTGATCCGACTAGCGGATCCTACAATGAGCAGTTCTTC.